This T cell receptor (beta chain) was recorded in a study of CD8+ T cells in alopecia areata. The CDR3 totals 14 residues. Germline assignment: CDR1 SGHTA and CDR2 FQGNSA. The V and J ends lost 1 base and 2 bases respectively, with 7 bases between them. Indicated treatment: oral pan-JAK inhibitor, 5-10 mg twice daily. RNA extraction and reverse transcription yielded cDNA as sequencing template. Sequencing was performed with immunoSEQ multiplex PCR; in TCRdb, only in-frame clones are kept and a portion is missing. This table has 180,000 or so clones, roughly 60% appearing once. The TCR was taken from a human donor with alopecia areata. The material sequenced was CD4+ T cells sorted from blood, taken at week 24, from a patient treated with tofacitinib. The chain links TRBV7-2 to TRBJ2-3; D remains ambiguous. CDR3 DNA: TGTGCCAGCAGCTTAGGAAGAACCACAGATACGCAGTATTTT. This codes for CASSLGRTTDTQYF.